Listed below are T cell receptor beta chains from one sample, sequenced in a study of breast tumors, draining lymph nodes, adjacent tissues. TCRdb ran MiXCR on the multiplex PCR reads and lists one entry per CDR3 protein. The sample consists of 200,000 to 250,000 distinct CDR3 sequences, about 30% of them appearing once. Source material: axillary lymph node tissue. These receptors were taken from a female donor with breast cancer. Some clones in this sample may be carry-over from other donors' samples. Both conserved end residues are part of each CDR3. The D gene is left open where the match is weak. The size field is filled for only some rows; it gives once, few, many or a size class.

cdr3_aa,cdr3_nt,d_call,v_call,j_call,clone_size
CAISMTGDGYNEQFF,TGTGCCATCAGTATGACAGGGGATGGCTACAATGAGCAGTTCTTC,TRBD1,TRBV10-3,TRBJ2-1,-
CASSQDGARLTQYF,TGTGCCAGCAGCCAAGATGGGGCTAGGCTTACGCAGTATTTT,-,TRBV3-1,TRBJ2-3,many
CASSSDVQAQYF,TGCGCCAGCAGTTCGGACGTACAGGCCCAGTACTTC,-,TRBV12-3/TRBV12-4,TRBJ2-5,-
CASSRGGVGADTQYF,TGTGCCAGCAGCCGAGGCGGGGTAGGAGCAGATACGCAGTATTTT,-,TRBV7-9,TRBJ2-3,many
CASSPRTGTGANVLTF,TGTGCCAGCTCACCCCGGACAGGGACTGGGGCCAACGTCCTGACTTTC,TRBD1,TRBV18,TRBJ2-6,many
CASSVASNSRVNEQFF,TGCGCCAGCAGCGTTGCCTCGAATTCGAGGGTGAATGAGCAGTTCTTC,-,TRBV5-1,TRBJ2-1,once
CASSFGVSTDTQYF,TGCGCCAGCAGCTTCGGGGTTAGCACAGATACGCAGTATTTT,-,TRBV5-1,TRBJ2-3,many
CSAQESGSGQGWTYEQYF,TGCAGTGCCCAAGAGAGCGGGTCGGGACAGGGGTGGACCTACGAGCAGTACTTC,TRBD1,TRBV20-1,TRBJ2-7,many
CASSLAGGDTQCF,TGTGCCAGCAGCCTAGCGGGAGGAGATACGCAGTGTTTT,TRBD2,TRBV5-4,TRBJ2-3,-
CASSSGSRDTQYF,TGTGCCAGCAGCTCGGGTAGCAGGGATACGCAGTATTTT,-,TRBV7-9,TRBJ2-3,-
CASSERTGTFSYEQYF,TGTGCCAGCAGTGAGAGGACAGGGACTTTCTCCTACGAGCAGTACTTC,TRBD1,TRBV2,TRBJ2-7,many
CASSFPATDTQYF,TGCGCCAGCAGCTTCCCGGCCACAGATACGCAGTATTTT,-,TRBV5-1,TRBJ2-3,many
CASSNSGTGNQPQHF,TGTGCCAGCAGTAATTCCGGGACAGGGAATCAGCCCCAGCATTTT,TRBD1,TRBV6-5,TRBJ1-5,many
CASSYSRSGHTEAFF,TGTGCCAGCAGTTACTCGCGTTCTGGGCACACTGAAGCTTTCTTT,-,TRBV6-5,TRBJ1-1,-
CASSRGTLYEQYF,TGTGCCAGCAGCCGCGGGACACTGTACGAGCAGTACTTC,-,TRBV7-2,TRBJ2-7,-
CATSNRDSPLEANYGCTF,TGTGCCACCAGTAACCGCGACAGCCCACTAGAAGCTAACTATGGCTGCACCTTC,-,TRBV24-1,TRBJ1-2,-
CASSEGGQIYGYTF,TGTGCCAGCAGTGAAGGGGGACAGATATATGGCTACACCTTC,TRBD1,TRBV6-1,TRBJ1-2,many
CASRPQTRSYNEQFF,TGTGCCAGCAGACCTCAGACGCGCTCCTACAATGAGCAGTTCTTC,-,TRBV6-5,TRBJ2-1,-
CASSEGLGKTGELFF,TGTGCCAGCAGCGAGGGACTGGGGAAGACCGGGGAGCTGTTTTTT,-,TRBV7-9,TRBJ2-2,once
CAISEISGEKLFF,TGTGCCATCAGTGAGATCTCCGGTGAAAAACTGTTTTTT,-,TRBV10-3,TRBJ1-4,-
CASSPLSQVDEQFF,TGTGCCAGCTCACCACTTTCGCAGGTGGATGAGCAGTTCTTC,-,TRBV18,TRBJ2-1,few
CASSQGTGNYEQYF,TGCGCCAGCAGCCAGGGGACAGGGAACTACGAGCAGTACTTC,TRBD1,TRBV4-3,TRBJ2-7,many